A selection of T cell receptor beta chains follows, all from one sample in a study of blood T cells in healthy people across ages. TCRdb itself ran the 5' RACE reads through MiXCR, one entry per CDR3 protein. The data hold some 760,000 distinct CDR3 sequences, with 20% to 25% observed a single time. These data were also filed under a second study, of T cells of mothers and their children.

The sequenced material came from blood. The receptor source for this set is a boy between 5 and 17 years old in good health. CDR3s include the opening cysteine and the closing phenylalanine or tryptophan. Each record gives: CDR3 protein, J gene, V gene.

CASSLQASQETQYF | TRBJ2-5 | TRBV7-3
CASSERSPSYNEQFF | TRBJ2-1 | TRBV27
CASSSGQEHYGYTF | TRBJ1-2 | TRBV7-9
CASSFLVPGQGGEQYF | NA | TRBV3-1
CASGLGDGPKPQHF | TRBJ1-5 | TRBV12-5
CSAKSLNYNEQFF | NA | TRBV20-1
CATSRDQGQPQHF | TRBJ1-5 | TRBV15
CASSAGASGEKLFF | TRBJ1-4 | TRBV7-9
CSARGGLLYEQYF | TRBJ2-7 | TRBV20-1
CSARAETGTYNEQFF | TRBJ2-1 | TRBV20-1
CASRDDSGNTIYF | TRBJ1-3 | TRBV2
CASSETGGTF | TRBJ1-2 | TRBV6-6
CASSQGRAGQPQHF | TRBJ1-5 | TRBV4-3
CAISLLDGEAFF | TRBJ1-1 | TRBV10-3
CASSLREDTQYF | TRBJ2-3 | TRBV7-2
CATSRAGTGELFF | TRBJ2-2 | TRBV15
CASSLAREQTLGYF | TRBJ2-5 | TRBV7-2
CASSYHDTHEQYF | NA | TRBV6-2/TRBV6-3
CSVSQGIDGYTF | TRBJ1-2 | TRBV29-1
CASRGQGSKNTEAFF | TRBJ1-1 | TRBV6-1
CASSLEVGGPPSYNEQFF | TRBJ2-1 | TRBV13
CASSAARLAGEYNEQFF | TRBJ2-1 | TRBV25-1
CASTLDSKNIQYF | TRBJ2-4 | TRBV2
CASSPTGGGKLFF | TRBJ1-4 | TRBV7-9
CAGTTGRWTDTQYF | TRBJ2-3 | TRBV23-1
CASSGLLAPKGAEQYF | TRBJ2-7 | TRBV25-1
CASSQIAGEDTQYF | TRBJ2-3 | TRBV4-1
CASSFFRGAGGELFF | TRBJ2-2 | TRBV28
CASRETGNTEAFF | TRBJ1-1 | TRBV2
CASSFDRTSGANVLTF | TRBJ2-6 | TRBV7-9
CATSGPDGHTF | TRBJ1-2 | TRBV24-1
CSAAGLAETLRGETQYF | TRBJ2-5 | TRBV20-1